The 18 T cell receptor beta chains below come from one sample, sequenced in a study of immune evolution from preneoplasia to lung adenocarcinoma. Data came from immunoSEQ multiplex PCR; TCRdb stores just in-frame clones and leaves some out. The sample has 7,000 to 9,000 clones, about four fifths seen once; the top ten hold approximately 3%. Sequencing input: FFPE invasive lung adenocarcinoma tissue. These receptors all come from a person in their 40s with lung adenocarcinoma.

The rearrangement joins TRBV11-3 to TRBJ2-3, with D tentatively TRBD2 (6 bases). The germline V and J ends were trimmed by 0 bases and 1 base, with 11 bases remaining between them. The CDR3 spans 16 residues. CDR1 and CDR2 from the germline V gene are SGHNT and YENEEA. CDR3 nucleotide sequence: TGTGCCAGCAGCTTAGATAACGGCGGGGGCACAGATACGCAGTATTTT. Protein: CASSLDNGGGTDTQYF.

The rearrangement links TRBV28 to TRBJ1-2; possibly TRBD1 for D (5 bases). The CDR3 runs 15 residues. The V and J ends lost 5 bases and 2 bases respectively, with 15 bases between them. Germline loops: CDR1 MDHEN, CDR2 SYDVKM. The CDR3 reads CASSRRTRGNYGYTF. The DNA of the CDR3 is TGTGCCAGCAGTCGTAGGACTCGGGGGAACTATGGCTACACCTTC.

The chain links TRBV6-6 to TRBJ2-1; D not resolved. This CDR3 is 10 amino acids long. Deletions cut 6 bases from V and 5 bases from J, with 2 bases between. Germline V CDR1 and CDR2: MNHNY, SVGAGI (reference sequence). CDR3 sequence reads: CASRNNEQFF. The CDR3 DNA follows: TGTGCCAGCAGGAACAATGAGCAGTTCTTC.

The gene calls are TRBV11-2 and TRBJ2-7; tentative D call: TRBD2 (7 bases). This CDR3 spans 18 amino acids. CDR1 is SGHAT and CDR2 is FQNNGV in the germline V gene. The V gene lost 5 bases and the J gene lost 7 bases, with 30 bases spanning the gap. CDR3 DNA sequence: TGTGCCAGCAGCGGAAGAGGTGTTGGACGGGGGGCCCCATCTGAGCAGTACTTC. Protein: CASSGRGVGRGAPSEQYF.

The J gene is TRBJ2-3, the V gene TRBV19; TRBD1 aligns across 7 bases. Germline V CDR1 and CDR2: LNHDA, SQIVND (reference sequence). The CDR3 totals 16 residues. The J segment lost 0 bases and the V segment lost 4 bases, leaving 7 bases of the junction unmatched. The CDR3 DNA follows: TGTGCCAGTAGTAGGACCGGGACAGCAAGCACAGATACGCAGTATTTT. Protein product: CASSRTGTASTDTQYF.

The rearrangement joins TRBV28 to TRBJ2-3; 7 bases line up with TRBD2. J gave up 7 bases and V 6 bases, and 19 bases lay outside the gene matches. This CDR3 region has 17 residues. Germline V CDR1 and CDR2: MDHEN, SYDVKM. CDR3 amino acids: CASSPRTSWGGGNTQYF. The CDR3 nucleotides are TGTGCCAGCAGCCCCAGGACTAGTTGGGGGGGTGGGAATACGCAGTATTTT.

V usage is TRBV4-2 and J usage is TRBJ1-2, with D unresolved. Germline CDR1 reads LGHNA; CDR2 reads YNFKEQ. CDR3 size: 15 residues. The ends were cut back, 1 base at V and 0 bases at J, with 9 bases in the middle. CDR3 nucleotide sequence: TGTGCCAGCAGCCAAGCCGGCACAACTAACTATGGCTACACCTTC. This sequence encodes CASSQAGTTNYGYTF.

The chain links TRBV19 to TRBJ2-1; 10 bases align to TRBD2. The junction had 6 bases not matched to a gene; V was cut back by 5 bases and J by 14 bases. CDR1 is LNHDA, CDR2 SQIVND, per germline (reference sequence). The length of the CDR3 is 12 residues. In nucleotides, the CDR3 is TGTGCCAGTAGTCTTCCTAGCGGGAGAAAGTTCTTC. Its protein is CASSLPSGRKFF.

The chain is built from TRBV19 and TRBJ1-4; D call uncertain. From germline, CDR1 is LNHDA and CDR2 SQIVND (reference sequence). CDR3 size: 15 residues. V lost 4 bases to trimming and J lost 3 bases, with 12 bases between them. The CDR3 DNA follows: TGTGCCAGTAGTAGGGTCTGGGGATCTAATGAAAAACTGTTTTTT. Protein product: CASSRVWGSNEKLFF. Using reference TRBV19 and TRBJ1-4 for the parts outside the CDR3, the full variable domain is DGGITQSPKYLFRKEGQNVTLSCEQNLNHDAMYWYRQDPGQGLRLIYYSQIVNDFQKGDIAEGYSVSREKKESFPLTVTSAQKNPTAFYLCASSRVWGSNEKLFFGSGTQLSVL.

The V gene is TRBV5-4, the J gene TRBJ1-3; 7 bases map to TRBD1. The trim removed 4 bases at V and 2 bases at J, leaving 9 bases unmatched. The CDR3 is made up of 16 amino acids. The V gene's germline CDR1 is SGHNT and CDR2 YYREEE (reference sequence). In DNA, the CDR3 is TGTGCCAGCAGCACTCCAGGGGGAGGGACTGGAAACACCATATATTTT. Translated: CASSTPGGGTGNTIYF. Supplemented by reference TRBV5-4 and TRBJ1-3, the full variable domain reads ETGVTQSPTHLIKTRGQQVTLRCSSQSGHNTVSWYQQALGQGPQFIFQYYREEENGRGNFPPRFSGLQFPNYSSELNVNALELDDSALYLCASSTPGGGTGNTIYFGEGSWLTVV.

The rearrangement uses TRBV2 and TRBJ1-1; no clear D. Germline CDR1 SNHLY, CDR2 FYNNEI. The V end lost 3 bases, the J end lost 2 bases, and 7 bases lay between the germline ends. This CDR3 is 13 amino acids long. CDR3 sequence: CASSEGRNTEAFF. The CDR3 region has the DNA TGTGCCAGCAGTGAGGGTCGTAACACTGAAGCTTTCTTT. Together with reference TRBV2 and TRBJ1-1, the CDR3 gives the full variable domain: EPEVTQTPSHQVTQMGQEVILRCVPISNHLYFYWYRQILGQKVEFLVSFYNNEISEKSEIFDDQFSVERPDGSNFTLKIRSTKLEDSAMYFCASSEGRNTEAFFGQGTRLTVV.

The chain uses TRBV7-3 and TRBJ2-2, with 8 bases matching TRBD1. Germline values: CDR1 SGHTA, CDR2 FQGTGA. CDR3 size: 17 residues. The V segment lost 1 base and the J segment 3 bases; nucleotides outside the gene matches: 7. The CDR3 coding sequence is TGTGCCAGCAGCTTAATGGCAGGGGGCGTCGACACCGGGGAGCTGTTTTTT. Its translation is CASSLMAGGVDTGELFF.

J is TRBJ2-1 and V is TRBV9, with D possibly TRBD1 on 5 matching bases. The V end lost 5 bases, the J end lost 7 bases, and 19 bases lay between the germline ends. Germline V gives CDR1 SGDLS, CDR2 YYNGEE. CDR3 length: 15 amino acids. Here the CDR3 DNA reads TGTGCCAGCAGTATTGACGCAGGGATGAGGAATGAGCAGTTCTTC. This translates into CASSIDAGMRNEQFF.

The V call is TRBV11-3, the J call TRBJ2-5; D tentatively fits TRBD1 or TRBD2 (5 bases each). The CDR3 is 13 amino acids. Deletions cut 5 bases from V and 5 bases from J, with 12 bases between. Looked up from germline, CDR1 is SGHNT and CDR2 is YENEEA. The CDR3 DNA reads TGTGCCAGCAGCATGACTAAGGGGGAGACCCAGTACTTC. Translating gives CASSMTKGETQYF.

The chain recombines TRBV5-1 with TRBJ1-1, with D possibly TRBD1 on 6 matching bases. The CDR3 is 14 amino acids. V was cut by 3 bases and J by 3 bases, with 12 bases left in between. In germline, CDR1 is SGHRS, CDR2 YFSETQ. Written as DNA, the CDR3 is TGCGCCAGCAGCTCCCGTCCAGGGGACACTGAAGCTTTCTTT. Its protein is CASSSRPGDTEAFF.

The gene calls are TRBV5-1 and TRBJ2-7; TRBD1 is a possible D gene (5 bases). CDR3 length: 15 residues. Per the germline V gene, CDR1 is SGHRS and CDR2 is YFSETQ. The ends were cut back, 8 bases at V and 3 bases at J, with 21 bases in the middle. CDR3 region: CASSDYRGLFYEQYF. The CDR3 DNA follows: TGCGCCAGTTCCGATTATAGGGGATTGTTCTACGAGCAGTACTTC.

The rearrangement uses TRBV5-6 and TRBJ1-2; tentative D call: TRBD1 (6 bases). V lost 0 bases, J lost 1 base, and 19 bases lay in between. The germline V gene has CDR1 SGHDT and CDR2 YYEEEE. The CDR3 is 18 amino acids. DNA of the CDR3: TGTGCCAGCAGCTTGGTTCCGGACAGTCGTAAATTTAACTATGGCTACACCTTC. It translates to CASSLVPDSRKFNYGYTF.

This rearrangement joins TRBV7-6 to TRBJ1-5; 9 nucleotides match TRBD1. From germline, CDR1 is SGHVS and CDR2 FNYEAQ. The junction had 5 bases not matched to a gene; V was cut back by 2 bases and J by 6 bases. CDR3 length: 15 amino acids. In DNA, the CDR3 is TGTGCCAGCAGCTTAACAGGGGGCGCAGGTCAGCCCCAGCATTTT. This encodes CASSLTGGAGQPQHF.